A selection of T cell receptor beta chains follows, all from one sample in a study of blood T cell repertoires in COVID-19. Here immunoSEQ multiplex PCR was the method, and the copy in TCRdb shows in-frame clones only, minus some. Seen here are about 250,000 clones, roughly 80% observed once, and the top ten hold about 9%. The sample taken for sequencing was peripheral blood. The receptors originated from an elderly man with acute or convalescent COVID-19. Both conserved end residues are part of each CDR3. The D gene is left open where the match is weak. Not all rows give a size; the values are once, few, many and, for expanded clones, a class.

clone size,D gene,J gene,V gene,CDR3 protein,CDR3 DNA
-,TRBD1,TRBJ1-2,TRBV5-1,CASSSAGGYTF,TGCGCCAGCAGCTCGGCAGGGGGTTACACCTTC
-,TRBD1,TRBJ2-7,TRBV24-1,CATSRSRGSYEQYF,TGTGCCACCAGCCGATCCAGGGGGAGCTACGAGCAGTACTTC
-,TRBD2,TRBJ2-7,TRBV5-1,CASSNSGSNEQYF,TGCGCCAGCAGTAATAGCGGGAGCAACGAGCAGTACTTC
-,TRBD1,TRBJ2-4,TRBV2,CARWTGDIQYF,TGTGCCAGATGGACAGGGGACATTCAGTACTTC
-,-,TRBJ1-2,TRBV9,CASSVAQGTNYGYTF,TGTGCCAGCAGCGTAGCCCAGGGAACTAACTATGGCTACACCTTC
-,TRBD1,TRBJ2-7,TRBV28,CASSLGTGVHYEQYF,TGTGCCAGCAGTTTAGGTACAGGGGTCCACTACGAGCAGTACTTC
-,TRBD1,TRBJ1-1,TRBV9,CASSVSTGPTNTEAFF,TGTGCCAGCAGCGTTTCGACAGGGCCAACGAACACTGAAGCTTTCTTT
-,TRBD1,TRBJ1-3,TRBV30,CAWSGQGRPGNTIYF,TGTGCCTGGAGTGGACAGGGTAGGCCTGGAAACACCATATATTTT
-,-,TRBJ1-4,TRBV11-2,CASSRVRGGSEKLFF,TGTGCCAGCAGCCGGGTGCGAGGCGGGAGCGAAAAACTGTTTTTT
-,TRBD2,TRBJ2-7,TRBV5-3,CARSLVAGGPTPYEQYF,TGTGCCAGAAGCTTGGTAGCGGGGGGGCCTACTCCCTACGAGCAGTACTTC
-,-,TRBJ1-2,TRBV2,CASSGSPRGYTF,TGTGCCAGCAGTGGTTCCCCACGGGGCTACACCTTC
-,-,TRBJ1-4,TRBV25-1,CASSRRATNEKLFF,TGTGCCAGCAGTAGGCGGGCAACTAATGAAAAACTGTTTTTT
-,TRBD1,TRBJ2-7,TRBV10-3,CAINNRDREPYEQYF,TGTGCCATCAACAACCGGGACAGGGAACCCTACGAGCAGTACTTC
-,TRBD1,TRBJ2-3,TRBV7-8,CASSTPGTGADTQYF,TGTGCCAGCAGCACCCCCGGGACAGGGGCCGATACGCAGTATTTT
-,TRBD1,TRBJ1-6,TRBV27,CASRGQGYNSPLHF,TGTGCCAGCAGAGGACAGGGCTATAATTCACCCCTCCACTTT
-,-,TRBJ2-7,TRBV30,CAWSPWDNGEQYF,TGTGCCTGGAGTCCATGGGACAACGGCGAGCAGTACTTC
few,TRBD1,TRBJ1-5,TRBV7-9,CASSLGGGHRTGYQPQHF,TGTGCCAGCAGCTTAGGAGGTGGGCACAGGACAGGCTATCAGCCCCAGCATTTT
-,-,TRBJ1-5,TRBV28,CASSLGRVGNQPQHF,TGTGCCAGCAGTTTAGGGAGGGTAGGCAATCAGCCCCAGCATTTT
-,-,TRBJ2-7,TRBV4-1,CASSQEVSAAGGSAQYF,TGCGCCAGCAGCCAAGAGGTATCGGCGGCGGGCGGGTCGGCGCAGTACTTC